This is a list of T cell receptor beta chains from one sample in a study of T cells in Graves' hyperthyroidism and ophthalmopathy. One entry per CDR3 protein, called by TCRdb with MiXCR from the multiplex PCR reads. The table lists 200,000 to 250,000 distinct CDR3 sequences, roughly 18% of them singletons, with around 50% in the top ten. Sequencing was performed on blood. These receptors all come from a man aged 50 to 60 with Graves' hyperthyroidism. Both conserved end residues are part of each CDR3. The D gene is left open where the match is weak. A clone size is listed for some rows: how often the clone was seen (once, few, many), or a class if it is expanded.

TRBV28,TRBD2,TRBJ2-1,many,CASSLNPGTSGINEQFF,TGTGCCAGCAGTTTAAATCCCGGGACTAGCGGGATCAATGAGCAGTTCTTC
TRBV6-1,-,TRBJ2-5,-,CASRRSLGETQYF,TGTGCCAGCAGAAGAAGTCTCGGGGAGACCCAGTACTTC
TRBV6-2/TRBV6-3,TRBD2,TRBJ2-1,many,CASSYFGTSGSGEQFF,TGTGCCAGCAGTTACTTTGGGACTAGCGGGAGTGGTGAGCAGTTCTTC
TRBV20-1,-,TRBJ2-7,many,CSAMSGETYEQYF,TGCAGTGCTATGTCAGGGGAAACCTACGAGCAGTACTTC
TRBV15,-,TRBJ1-2,many,CATSHVGGYTF,TGTGCCACCAGCCACGTGGGAGGCTACACCTTC
TRBV20-1,TRBD2,TRBJ2-1,-,CSARGRGGPGEQFF,TGCAGTGCTAGAGGGCGGGGGGGGCCCGGTGAGCAGTTCTTC
TRBV7-8,-,TRBJ2-7,many,CASSLGGLSSYEQYF,TGTGCCAGCAGCTTAGGGGGACTGAGTTCCTACGAGCAGTACTTC
TRBV28,-,TRBJ2-2,many,CASTLGNTGELFF,TGTGCCAGCACCTTAGGGAACACCGGGGAGCTGTTTTTT
TRBV6-1,TRBD1,TRBJ1-2,few,CASRRGSDRNYGYTF,TGTGCCAGCAGAAGGGGGTCGGACAGGAACTATGGCTACACCTTC
TRBV19,TRBD2,TRBJ2-1,-,CASSGGLAGAYSYNEQFF,TGTGCCAGTAGTGGGGGACTAGCGGGAGCGTATTCCTACAATGAGCAGTTCTTC
TRBV7-9,TRBD1,TRBJ2-3,many,CASSRYGTGGTDTQYF,TGTGCCAGCAGCCGCTATGGGACAGGGGGAACAGATACGCAGTATTTT
TRBV19,-,TRBJ1-2,-,CASSRRNRDNGYTF,TGTGCCAGTAGCCGACGGAACCGGGACAATGGCTACACCTTC
TRBV7-3,-,TRBJ1-1,-,CASRRQTNTEAFF,TGTGCCAGTCGGCGGCAGACGAACACTGAAGCTTTCTTT
TRBV4-1,-,TRBJ1-5,-,CASSRLGGQPQHF,TGCGCCAGCAGCCGCCTCGGGGGCCAGCCCCAGCATTTT
TRBV11-2,TRBD1,TRBJ2-5,many,CASRKPGQLQETQYF,TGTGCCAGCAGGAAACCGGGACAGCTACAAGAGACCCAGTACTTC
TRBV5-1,-,TRBJ2-7,few,CASSSGRKFSSYEQYF,TGCGCCAGCAGCTCGGGACGAAAATTTAGCTCCTACGAGCAGTACTTC
TRBV11-2,-,TRBJ1-1,many,CASSLGQVWEAFF,TGTGCCAGCAGCTTAGGACAGGTTTGGGAAGCTTTCTTT
TRBV28,-,TRBJ2-7,many,CASSLAGINYEQYF,TGTGCCAGCAGTTTAGCGGGGATTAACTACGAGCAGTACTTC
TRBV20-1,-,TRBJ2-7,-,CSARAYREPEGYEQYF,TGCAGTGCTAGAGCCTACCGGGAGCCGGAGGGGTACGAGCAGTACTTC
TRBV10-3,-,TRBJ1-1,few,CAISDFGYRRTAATEAFF,TGTGCCATCAGTGATTTCGGCTATCGAAGGACAGCGGCCACTGAAGCTTTCTTT
TRBV4-1,-,TRBJ2-7,many,CASSQEPGYSYEQYF,TGCGCCAGCAGCCAAGAACCGGGATACTCCTACGAGCAGTACTTC
TRBV28,TRBD1,TRBJ1-5,many,CASSLSGGHQPQHF,TGTGCCAGCAGTTTATCAGGGGGCCATCAGCCCCAGCATTTT
TRBV11-2,-,TRBJ2-7,many,CASSLSTGQTYEQYF,TGTGCCAGCAGCTTATCCACGGGGCAGACCTACGAGCAGTACTTC
TRBV28,-,TRBJ2-2,many,CASSYIRGRTGELFF,TGTGCCAGCAGTTATATCCGGGGTCGGACCGGGGAGCTGTTTTTT
TRBV3-1,TRBD2,TRBJ2-6,few,CASSQGSSGSGANVLTF,TGTGCCAGCAGCCAAGGGTCTAGCGGGAGTGGGGCCAACGTCCTGACTTTC
TRBV5-6,-,TRBJ1-2,-,CASSLTNGPGGYTF,TGTGCCAGCAGCTTGACCAACGGGCCGGGGGGCTACACCTTC
TRBV6-2/TRBV6-3,-,TRBJ2-1,once,CASVGTYNEQFF,TGTGCCAGTGTGGGGACCTACAATGAGCAGTTCTTC
TRBV11-2,TRBD2,TRBJ2-7,few,CASSLYPRTSGNSYEQYF,TGTGCCAGCAGCCTATACCCCAGGACTAGCGGTAACTCCTACGAGCAGTACTTC
TRBV24-1,-,TRBJ2-1,-,CATSDSSLVWSSYNEQLF,TGTGCCACCAGTGATTCCTCCTTAGTATGGAGCTCCTACAATGAGCAGCTCTTC
TRBV5-1,-,TRBJ2-5,-,CASNPGDGIGETQYF,TGCGCCAGCAACCCCGGGGACGGGATAGGAGAGACCCAGTACTTC
TRBV20-1,TRBD2,TRBJ2-7,many,CSASPSGRYEQYF,TGCAGTGCTAGTCCTAGCGGGAGGTACGAGCAGTACTTC
TRBV20-1,TRBD1,TRBJ2-5,few,CSARDFIGSGGETQYF,TGCAGTGCTAGAGATTTTATTGGGTCAGGGGGAGAGACCCAGTACTTC
TRBV20-1,-,TRBJ1-2,-,CSANQGIGGYTF,TGCAGTGCTAATCAGGGAATTGGTGGCTACACCTTC
TRBV5-1,-,TRBJ2-5,-,CASSSQGREETQYF,TGCGCCAGCAGCTCGCAGGGTCGGGAAGAGACCCAGTACTTC
TRBV10-3,TRBD2,TRBJ2-2,many,CATGTSGPRGTGELFF,TGTGCCACCGGGACTAGCGGTCCCCGAGGGACCGGGGAGCTGTTTTTT
TRBV6-2/TRBV6-3,-,TRBJ2-7,many,CASVSGLALYEQYF,TGTGCCAGCGTCAGTGGGCTAGCCCTCTACGAGCAGTACTTC
TRBV27,TRBD2,TRBJ2-7,many,CASSISGSPHEQYF,TGTGCCAGCAGCATTAGCGGGAGCCCCCACGAGCAGTACTTC
TRBV3-1,TRBD2,TRBJ2-7,many,CASSQTGRSSYEQYF,TGTGCCAGCAGCCAAACCGGGAGGAGCTCCTACGAGCAGTACTTC
TRBV11-2,TRBD2,TRBJ2-1,many,CASSRTIAGGRNEQFF,TGTGCCAGCAGCCGGACCATAGCGGGAGGGAGAAATGAGCAGTTCTTC
TRBV3-1,TRBD2,TRBJ2-1,many,CASSQGAGGVGNEQFF,TGTGCCAGCAGCCAGGGAGCGGGAGGGGTCGGCAATGAGCAGTTCTTC
TRBV24-1,TRBD2,TRBJ2-2,-,CASSFTSVANTGELFF,TGTGCCAGCAGTTTTACTAGCGTAGCGAACACCGGGGAGCTGTTTTTT
TRBV9,TRBD2,TRBJ2-1,-,CASSGSGVAASGNEQFF,TGTGCCAGCAGCGGGAGTGGGGTGGCGGCTAGCGGGAATGAGCAGTTCTTC
TRBV2,-,TRBJ2-1,many,CASSESDNEQFF,TGTGCCAGCAGTGAATCAGACAATGAGCAGTTCTTC
TRBV28,TRBD2,TRBJ2-5,-,CAIKRSGGIEETQYF,TGTGCCATTAAAAGGTCGGGGGGAATAGAAGAGACCCAGTACTTC
TRBV3-1,TRBD1,TRBJ2-7,many,CASSRDRGHEQYF,TGTGCCAGCAGCCGGGACAGGGGGCACGAGCAGTACTTC
TRBV12-3/TRBV12-4,-,TRBJ1-5,many,CASSMGAQPQHF,TGTGCCAGCAGCATGGGGGCTCAGCCCCAGCATTTT
TRBV29-1,TRBD2,TRBJ2-1,-,CSVDRGLAGVGEQFF,TGCAGCGTTGATAGAGGACTAGCGGGAGTAGGTGAGCAGTTCTTC
TRBV4-1,-,TRBJ1-1,many,CASSRTENTEAFF,TGCGCCAGCAGCAGGACGGAGAACACTGAAGCTTTCTTT
TRBV24-1,TRBD2,TRBJ2-3,many,CATSDFAGDSSTDTQYF,TGTGCCACCAGTGATTTTGCGGGGGATTCTAGCACAGATACGCAGTATTTT
TRBV6-2/TRBV6-3,TRBD2,TRBJ2-1,few,CASSSSGLSGSVQFF,TGTGCCAGCAGTTCCTCGGGACTATCCGGTAGTGTGCAGTTCTTC
TRBV25-1,-,TRBJ1-1,-,CASSEGGQPEAFF,TGTGCCAGCAGTGAAGGGGGGCAACCTGAAGCTTTCTTT
TRBV28,-,TRBJ2-7,few,CASSFIGVYEQYF,TGTGCCAGCAGTTTTATAGGGGTCTACGAGCAGTACTTC
TRBV7-2,-,TRBJ1-1,many,CASSQLGLGSGTEAFF,TGTGCCAGCAGCCAATTGGGGCTGGGCTCAGGCACTGAAGCTTTCTTT
TRBV20-1,-,TRBJ2-7,many,CSAPTASTASYEQYF,TGCAGTGCTCCCACCGCCAGTACTGCATCCTACGAGCAGTACTTC
TRBV4-1,TRBD1,TRBJ1-2,-,CASSALQGALGGYTF,TGCGCCAGCAGCGCGCTACAGGGGGCGCTTGGAGGCTACACCTTC
TRBV9,TRBD1,TRBJ1-6,-,CASSVGTGGDSPLHF,TGTGCCAGCAGCGTAGGGACAGGGGGGGATTCACCCCTCCACTTT
TRBV7-9,-,TRBJ1-6,many,CASSLLGQKVNSPLHF,TGTGCCAGCAGCTTACTGGGACAAAAGGTGAATTCACCCCTCCACTTT
TRBV4-1,TRBD1,TRBJ1-4,-,CASSLTGRNEKLFF,TGCGCCAGCAGCCTGACAGGGCGTAATGAAAAACTGTTTTTT
TRBV20-1,-,TRBJ1-4,many,CSAPGRGPQEKLFF,TGCAGTGCTCCAGGGCGGGGGCCGCAGGAAAAACTGTTTTTT